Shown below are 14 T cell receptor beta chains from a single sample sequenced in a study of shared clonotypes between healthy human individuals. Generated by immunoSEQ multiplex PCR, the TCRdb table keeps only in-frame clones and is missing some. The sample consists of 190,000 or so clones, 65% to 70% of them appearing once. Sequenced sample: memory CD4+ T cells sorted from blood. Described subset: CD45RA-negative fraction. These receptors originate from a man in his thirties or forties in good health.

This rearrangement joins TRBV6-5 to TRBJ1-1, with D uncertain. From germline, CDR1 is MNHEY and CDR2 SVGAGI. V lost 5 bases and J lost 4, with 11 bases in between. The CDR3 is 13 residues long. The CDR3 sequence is CASSEWSGTEAFF. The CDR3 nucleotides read TGTGCCAGCAGTGAATGGTCAGGCACTGAAGCTTTCTTT.

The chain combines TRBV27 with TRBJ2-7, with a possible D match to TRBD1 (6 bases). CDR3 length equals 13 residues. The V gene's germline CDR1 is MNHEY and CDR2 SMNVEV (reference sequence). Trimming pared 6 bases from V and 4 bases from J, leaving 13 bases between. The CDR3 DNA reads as TGTGCCAGCAGCTCACAGGGTGCGTACGAGCAGTACTTC. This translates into CASSSQGAYEQYF.

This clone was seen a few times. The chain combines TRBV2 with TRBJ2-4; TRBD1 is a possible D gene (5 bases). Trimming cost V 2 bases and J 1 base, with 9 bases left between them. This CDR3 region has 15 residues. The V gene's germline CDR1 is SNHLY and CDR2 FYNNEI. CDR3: CASSELNRAKNIQYF. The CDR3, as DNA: TGTGCCAGCAGTGAACTTAACAGGGCCAAAAACATTCAGTACTTC.

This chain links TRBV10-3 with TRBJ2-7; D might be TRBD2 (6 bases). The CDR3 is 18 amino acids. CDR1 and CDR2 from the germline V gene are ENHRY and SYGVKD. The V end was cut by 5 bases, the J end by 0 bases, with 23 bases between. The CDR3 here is CAISTTSKGGTGSYEQYF. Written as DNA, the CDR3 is TGTGCCATCAGTACGACTTCAAAAGGAGGGACGGGCTCCTACGAGCAGTACTTC.

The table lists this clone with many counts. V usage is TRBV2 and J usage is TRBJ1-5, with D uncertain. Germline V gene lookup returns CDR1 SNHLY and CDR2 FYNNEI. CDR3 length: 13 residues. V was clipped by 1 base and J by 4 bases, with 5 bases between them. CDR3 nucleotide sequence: TGTGCCAGCAGTGAAGAGAGAAATCAGCCCCAGCATTTT. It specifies CASSEERNQPQHF.

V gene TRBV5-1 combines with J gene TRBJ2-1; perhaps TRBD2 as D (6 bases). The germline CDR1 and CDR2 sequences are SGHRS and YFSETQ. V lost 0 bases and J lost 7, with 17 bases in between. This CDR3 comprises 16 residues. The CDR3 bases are TGCGCCAGCAGCTTGGCCGTTGGCGGGGTCTTGAATGAGCAGTTCTTC. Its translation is CASSLAVGGVLNEQFF.

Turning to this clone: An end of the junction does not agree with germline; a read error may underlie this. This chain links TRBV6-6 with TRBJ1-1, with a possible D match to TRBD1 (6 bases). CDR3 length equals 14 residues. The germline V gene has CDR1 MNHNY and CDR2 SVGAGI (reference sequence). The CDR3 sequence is CASGYRDGDTEAFF. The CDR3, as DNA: TGTGCCAGCGGTTACAGGGACGGGGACACTGAAGCTTTCTTT.

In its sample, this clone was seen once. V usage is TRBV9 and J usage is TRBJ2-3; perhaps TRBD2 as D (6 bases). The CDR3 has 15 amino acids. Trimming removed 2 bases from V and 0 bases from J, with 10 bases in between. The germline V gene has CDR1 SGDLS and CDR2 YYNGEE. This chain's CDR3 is CASSVQGGSTDTQYF. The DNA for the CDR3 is TGTGCCAGCAGCGTCCAGGGAGGAAGCACAGATACGCAGTATTTT. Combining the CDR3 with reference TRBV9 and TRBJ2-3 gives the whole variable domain DSGVTQTPKHLITATGQRVTLRCSPRSGDLSVYWYQQSLDQGLQFLIQYYNGEERAKGNILERFSAQQFPDLHSELNLSSLELGDSALYFCASSVQGGSTDTQYFGPGTRLTVL.

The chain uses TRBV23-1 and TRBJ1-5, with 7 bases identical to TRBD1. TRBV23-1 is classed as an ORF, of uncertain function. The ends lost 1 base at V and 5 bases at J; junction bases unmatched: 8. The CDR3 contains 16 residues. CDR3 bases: TGCGCCAGCAGTCAATGGGGGAGGGGGCCGGATCAGCCCCAGCATTTT. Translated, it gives CASSQWGRGPDQPQHF.

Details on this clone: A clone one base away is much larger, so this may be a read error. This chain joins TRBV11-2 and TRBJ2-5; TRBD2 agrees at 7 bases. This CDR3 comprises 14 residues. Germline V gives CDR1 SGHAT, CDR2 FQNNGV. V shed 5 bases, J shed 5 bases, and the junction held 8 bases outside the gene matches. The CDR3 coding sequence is TGTGCCAGCAGCCCCAGTGGGAGGGGTGAGACCCAGTACTTC. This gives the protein CASSPSGRGETQYF.

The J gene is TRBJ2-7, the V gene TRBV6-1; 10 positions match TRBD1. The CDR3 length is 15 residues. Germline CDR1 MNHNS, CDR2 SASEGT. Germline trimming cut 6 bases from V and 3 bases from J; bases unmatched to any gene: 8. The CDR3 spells CASSQPGQGIYEQYF. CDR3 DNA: TGTGCCAGCAGCCAACCGGGACAGGGGATCTACGAGCAGTACTTC.

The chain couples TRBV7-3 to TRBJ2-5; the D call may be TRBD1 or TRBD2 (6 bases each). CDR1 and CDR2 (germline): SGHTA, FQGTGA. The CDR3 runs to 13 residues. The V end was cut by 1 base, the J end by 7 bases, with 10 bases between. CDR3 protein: CASSLREGGTQYF. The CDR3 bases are TGTGCCAGCAGCTTAAGAGAGGGGGGGACCCAGTACTTC.

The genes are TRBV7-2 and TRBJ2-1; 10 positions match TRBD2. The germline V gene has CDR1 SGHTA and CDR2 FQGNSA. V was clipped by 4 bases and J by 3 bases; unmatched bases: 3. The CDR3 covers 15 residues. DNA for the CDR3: TGTGCCAGCAGCTCCTGGACTAGCGGCTACAATGAGCAGTTCTTC. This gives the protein CASSSWTSGYNEQFF.

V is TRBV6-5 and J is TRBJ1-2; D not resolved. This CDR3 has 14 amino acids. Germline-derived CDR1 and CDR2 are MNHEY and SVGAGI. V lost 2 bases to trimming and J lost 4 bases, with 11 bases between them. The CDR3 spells CASSYRAASYGYTF. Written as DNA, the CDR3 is TGTGCCAGCAGTTACAGGGCGGCCTCCTATGGCTACACCTTC.